The TCR beta chain under discussion was sequenced for a study of spatial heterogeneity in lung cancer. The time point is: blood at routine non-recurrence follow-up after resection. Whole RNA obtained from tumor, nontumor lung or frozen PBMC underwent sequencing without sorting. This clonotype showed up many times. Its target is not known. This CDR3 region has 15 residues. Germline loops: CDR1 SGHTA, CDR2 FQGNSA. Trimming took 5 bases from V and 2 from J; bases not matched to a gene: 5. Study-wide points: Ubiquitous expanded tumor TCRs were observed in blood more at resection than follow-up.

TCRdb re-called the 5' RACE reads with MiXCR, one entry per CDR3 protein. The sample includes about 10,000 distinct CDR3 sequences, roughly 22% of them seen just once. This TCR was sampled from a male donor with early-stage non-small cell lung cancer. This chain connects TRBV7-2 to TRBJ2-7; 11 bases are a match to TRBD2. The specimen comprised PBMCs, sampled at follow-up. The CDR3 DNA reads as TGTGCCAGCAGCCCCAGACTAGCGGGGCCCTACGAGCAGTACTTC. Translated, it gives CASSPRLAGPYEQYF.